The 21 T cell receptor beta chains below come from one sample, sequenced in a study of cytomegalovirus exposure and HLA in healthy donors. In the PCR, 60 Vbeta and 13 Jbeta primers were used. TCRdb's copy holds only in-frame clones and misses some; the assay was immunoSEQ multiplex PCR. Recorded for this sample: fewer than 200,000 clones. The sample taken for sequencing was PBMCs. The receptors were sampled from a woman aged 55-70 years in good health and CMV-seronegative.

The rearrangement links TRBV10-1 to TRBJ1-1, with D possibly being TRBD1 (5 bases). The CDR3 sequence is 13 residues long. Trimming left V 5 bases short and J 5 bases short, with 12 bases between. Germline CDR1 and CDR2: WNHNN and SYGVQD (reference sequence). The CDR3, as DNA: TGCGCCAGCAGTCAGGGAGGGTGGACTGAAGCTTTCTTT. It is translated as CASSQGGWTEAFF.

This rearrangement joins TRBV5-1 to TRBJ2-1; the D is unclear. V shed 2 bases and J shed 4 bases, with 10 bases lying between them. From germline, CDR1 is SGHRS and CDR2 YFSETQ. CDR3 length: 14 residues. The CDR3 sequence: CASSFLGKYNEQFF. The CDR3 nucleotides are TGCGCCAGCAGCTTTTTGGGCAAATACAATGAGCAGTTCTTC. The whole variable domain, remainder taken from reference TRBV5-1 and TRBJ2-1, is KAGVTQTPRYLIKTRGQQVTLSCSPISGHRSVSWYQQTPGQGLQFLFEYFSETQRNKGNFPGRFSGRQFSNSRSEMNVSTLELGDSALYLCASSFLGKYNEQFFGPGTRLTVL.

The chain couples TRBV5-1 to TRBJ2-3; D ambiguous. The CDR3 loop spans 15 amino acids. V was cut by 2 bases and J by 0 bases, with 10 bases left in between. Germline assignment: CDR1 SGHRS and CDR2 YFSETQ. This CDR3 is CASSLSPSSTDTQYF. The CDR3 bases are TGCGCCAGCAGCTTAAGTCCTAGTAGCACAGATACGCAGTATTTT.

The chain couples TRBV9 to TRBJ1-6; D is possibly TRBD1 (5 bases). The CDR3 has 16 residues. Trimming pared 4 bases from V and 5 bases from J, leaving 16 bases between. Per the germline V gene, CDR1 is SGDLS and CDR2 is YYNGEE. Written as DNA, the CDR3 is TGTGCCAGCAGCTTGGGGGGGTTAGTGGATAATTCACCCCTCCACTTT. It specifies CASSLGGLVDNSPLHF.

The gene calls are TRBV7-8 and TRBJ2-1, with no clear D. The CDR3 extends over 15 amino acids. CDR1 and CDR2 from the germline V gene are SGHVS and FQNEAQ. Trimming took off 5 bases at V and 6 bases at J, with 17 bases between the two ends. CDR3 residues: CASSPRASPRNEQFF. The CDR3 DNA follows: TGTGCCAGCAGCCCACGCGCAAGCCCCCGCAATGAGCAGTTCTTC.

This CDR3 is CAWSVGPSAEAFF. In nucleotides, the CDR3 is TGTGCCTGGAGTGTAGGTCCGAGCGCTGAAGCTTTCTTT. The rearrangement joins TRBV30 to TRBJ1-1; D unresolved. Germline V gives CDR1 GTSNPN, CDR2 SVGIG (reference sequence). The ends were cut back, 0 bases at V and 6 bases at J, with 11 bases in the middle. This CDR3 has 13 amino acids.

The rearrangement joins TRBV6-4 to TRBJ2-2; a possible D gene is TRBD1 (6 bases). V was shortened by 5 bases and J by 1 base, with 14 bases between the two germline ends. The CDR3 is made up of 16 amino acids. In germline, CDR1 is MRHNA, CDR2 SNTAGT. This CDR3 is CASSMNGQKNTGELFF. Here the CDR3 DNA reads TGTGCCAGCAGTATGAACGGACAGAAGAACACCGGGGAGCTGTTTTTT.

The chain is built from TRBV5-6 and TRBJ2-3, with a weak D call TRBD2 (6 bases). The germline V gene encodes CDR1 SGHDT and CDR2 YYEEEE. The CDR3 sequence is 16 residues long. The V end lost 2 bases, the J end lost 2 bases, and 15 bases lay between the germline ends. The CDR3 protein is CASSLGAGSYTDTQYF. In DNA, the CDR3 is TGTGCCAGCAGCTTAGGGGCGGGATCTTACACAGATACGCAGTATTTT.

The V and J genes are TRBV6-4 and TRBJ1-1, with D unresolved. Looked up from germline, CDR1 is MRHNA and CDR2 is SNTAGT. This CDR3 comprises 14 residues. Between the trimmed V and J ends, which lost 4 bases and 4 bases, there was a span of 13 bases. As DNA, the CDR3 is TGTGCCAGCAGTGTAGGCGGTCTGGGCACTGAAGCTTTCTTT. This encodes CASSVGGLGTEAFF.

This sequence joins TRBV7-7 and TRBJ2-2, with TRBD1 identical over 7 bases. Trimming at V came to 5 bases and at J to 5 bases, leaving 2 bases not matched to a gene. This CDR3 region has 13 residues. Germline CDR1 is SSHAT and CDR2 is FNYEAQ (reference sequence). CDR3 in DNA: TGTGCCAGCAGCATGGACAGGACCGGGGAGCTGTTTTTT. It yields the protein CASSMDRTGELFF.

The chain links TRBV14 to TRBJ1-3; D is uncertain. V was pared by 0 bases and J by 9 bases, with 18 bases between. Germline-derived CDR1 and CDR2 are SGHDN and FVKESK. This CDR3 comprises 16 residues. The CDR3 spells CASSQEEAPWESTIYF. The CDR3 region has the DNA TGTGCCAGCAGCCAAGAAGAGGCGCCCTGGGAGAGCACCATATATTTT.

This sequence joins TRBV27 and TRBJ2-7; 8 bases map to TRBD2. The V segment lost 7 bases and the J segment 2 bases; nucleotides outside the gene matches: 16. The CDR3 is 17 amino acids. The germline V gene encodes CDR1 MNHEY and CDR2 SMNVEV (reference sequence). CDR3 sequence reads: CASTKSGGLVGTYEQYF. CDR3 bases: TGTGCCAGCACCAAAAGCGGGGGATTGGTTGGAACCTACGAGCAGTACTTC.

This rearrangement joins TRBV30 to TRBJ1-1, with a tentative D call TRBD1 (5 bases). The V and J ends lost 3 bases and 1 base respectively, with 24 bases between them. The CDR3 runs to 18 residues. The V gene's germline CDR1 is GTSNPN and CDR2 SVGIG (reference sequence). The CDR3 bases are TGTGCCTGGAGCTATAGGGCGCCAGGGCCGGCCGAGAACACTGAAGCTTTCTTT. Protein: CAWSYRAPGPAENTEAFF.

This chain links TRBV6-6 with TRBJ2-7; perhaps TRBD1 as D (6 bases). The germline V gene has CDR1 MNHNY and CDR2 SVGAGI (reference sequence). This CDR3 spans 13 amino acids. V was pared by 6 bases and J by 4 bases, with 13 bases between. The chain's CDR3 is CASRTARGYEQYF. The CDR3 coding sequence is TGTGCCAGCAGGACAGCCAGGGGTTACGAGCAGTACTTC.

The chain uses TRBV10-3 and TRBJ2-5; D may be TRBD1 (6 bases). The CDR3 totals 18 residues. CDR1 ENHRY and CDR2 SYGVKD come from the germline V gene. V lost 3 bases and J lost 5, with 25 bases in between. The CDR3 loop is CAISDRDTKISGQETQYF. The DNA for the CDR3 is TGTGCCATCAGTGACCGGGACACTAAGATCAGCGGTCAGGAGACCCAGTACTTC.

This chain links TRBV7-9 with TRBJ2-3; 8 bases match TRBD2. V lost 2 bases, J lost 0 bases, and 4 bases stayed unmatched. There are 16 residues in the CDR3. Looked up from germline, CDR1 is SEHNR and CDR2 is FQNEAQ (reference sequence). CDR3 nucleotides: TGTGCCAGCAGCTTAAGAACTAGCGGAAGCACAGATACGCAGTATTTT. Translating gives CASSLRTSGSTDTQYF.

The V and J genes are TRBV7-9 and TRBJ1-1; a possible D gene is TRBD1 (6 bases). Between the trimmed V and J ends, which lost 1 base and 7 bases, there was a span of 10 bases. CDR3 length: 13 residues. Germline lookup yields CDR1 SEHNR and CDR2 FQNEAQ (reference sequence). CDR3 DNA: TGTGCCAGCAGCTTAGGACGGACAGTTGAAGCTTTCTTT. Its protein product is CASSLGRTVEAFF. The full variable domain, its missing parts supplied by reference TRBV7-9 and TRBJ1-1, is DTGVSQNPRHKITKRGQNVTFRCDPISEHNRLYWYRQTLGQGPEFLTYFQNEAQLEKSRLLSDRFSAERPKGSFSTLEIQRTEQGDSAMYLCASSLGRTVEAFFGQGTRLTVV.

The rearrangement joins TRBV28 to TRBJ1-5; 10 bases match TRBD1. The junction had 6 bases not matched to a gene; V was cut back by 5 bases and J by 5 bases. Germline V gene sequence: CDR1 MDHEN, CDR2 SYDVKM. This CDR3 is 15 amino acids long. The DNA for the CDR3 is TGTGCCAGCAGTCTCCCGACAGGGGGCGATCAGCCCCAGCATTTT. Its translation: CASSLPTGGDQPQHF.

V is TRBV6-1 and J is TRBJ2-1, with 12 bases matching TRBD1. CDR1 and CDR2 from the germline V gene are MNHNS and SASEGT. V trimming: 1 base; J trimming: 3 bases; junction bases outside the gene matches: 7. This CDR3 spans 18 amino acids. For the CDR3, the DNA is TGTGCCAGCAGTGAAGTCCCCGGGACAGGGGGCCTCTACAATGAGCAGTTCTTC. Protein: CASSEVPGTGGLYNEQFF.

This chain joins TRBV5-4 and TRBJ1-5, with TRBD1 as a possible D gene (6 bases). The V and J ends lost 0 bases and 3 bases respectively, with 13 bases between them. Looked up from germline, CDR1 is SGHNT and CDR2 is YYREEE (reference sequence). There are 16 residues in the CDR3. In DNA form, the CDR3 reads TGTGCCAGCAGCTTGGATGGACAGACCTACAATCAGCCCCAGCATTTT. The encoded protein is CASSLDGQTYNQPQHF.

The chain is built from TRBV11-2 and TRBJ2-7; 8 positions match TRBD2. Germline lookup yields CDR1 SGHAT and CDR2 FQNNGV. The CDR3 sequence is 14 residues long. J was trimmed by 4 bases and V by 2 bases; bases with no gene match: 4. This CDR3 reads CASSLSGGRYEQYF. The DNA of the CDR3 is TGTGCCAGCAGCTTATCTGGCGGGAGGTACGAGCAGTACTTC.